This T cell receptor beta chain comes out of a study of cytomegalovirus exposure and HLA in healthy donors. Study-level findings and limits: Rarity held for most TCR sequences, but there were some public TCRs that occurred in many donors. There were 150 to 200 TCR beta chains listed as cytomegalovirus-associated.

PCR involved 60 Vbeta and 13 Jbeta primers. TCRdb keeps only in-frame clones here, not all; method: immunoSEQ multiplex PCR. Of fewer than 100,000 clones in the sample, 70% to 80% were seen once. At collection, donors were nominally healthy, but unrecorded immune exposures were probable. This clone was observed a single time. Its specificity is unknown. Germline V gene lookup returns CDR1 SGHDN and CDR2 FVKESK. This CDR3 has 14 amino acids. The junction had 9 bases not matched to a gene; V was cut back by 6 bases and J by 6 bases. The chain is built from TRBV14 and TRBJ2-7; 9 bases match TRBD1. Sequenced sample: PBMCs. This receptor was identified in a female donor in good health and CMV-seronegative. The CDR3, as DNA: TGTGCCAGCAGTCCACCGGGACAGGGTTTCGAGCAGTACTTC. This translates into CASSPPGQGFEQYF.